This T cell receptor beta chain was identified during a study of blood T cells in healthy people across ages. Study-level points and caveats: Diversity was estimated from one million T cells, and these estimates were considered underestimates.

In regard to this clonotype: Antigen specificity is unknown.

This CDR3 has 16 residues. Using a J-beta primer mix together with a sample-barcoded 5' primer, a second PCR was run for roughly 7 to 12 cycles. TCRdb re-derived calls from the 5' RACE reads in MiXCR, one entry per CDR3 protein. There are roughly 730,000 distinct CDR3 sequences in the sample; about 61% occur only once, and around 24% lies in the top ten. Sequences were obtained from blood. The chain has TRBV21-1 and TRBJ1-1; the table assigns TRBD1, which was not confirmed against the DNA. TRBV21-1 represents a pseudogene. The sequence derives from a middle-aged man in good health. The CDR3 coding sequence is TGTGCCAGCAGCGCCCTAGGGACATCCGGGGGAACTGAAGCTTTCTTT. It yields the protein CASSALGTSGGTEAFF.